This T cell receptor beta chain was sequenced for a study of T cell changes during pregnancy in multiple sclerosis. V lost 5 bases, J lost 5 bases, and 13 bases lay in between. Looked up from germline, CDR1 is MNHEY and CDR2 is SVGAGI. The CDR3 sequence is 14 residues long. Profiling relied on immunoSEQ multiplex PCR, and the TCRdb table lists in-frame clones only, not all of them. The data show 40,000 to 45,000 clones, with approximately 94% seen just once and approximately 1.8% held by the top ten. This chain uses TRBV6-5 with TRBJ2-1; TRBD2 might be the D (5 bases). This sequence was found in a female donor with multiple sclerosis, enrolled in a pregnancy study. The specimen comprised peripheral blood, sampled in the third trimester of pregnancy. The CDR3 DNA reads TGTGCCAGCAGTCGGACTGAACCCCACAATGAGCAGTTCTTC. It translates to CASSRTEPHNEQFF.